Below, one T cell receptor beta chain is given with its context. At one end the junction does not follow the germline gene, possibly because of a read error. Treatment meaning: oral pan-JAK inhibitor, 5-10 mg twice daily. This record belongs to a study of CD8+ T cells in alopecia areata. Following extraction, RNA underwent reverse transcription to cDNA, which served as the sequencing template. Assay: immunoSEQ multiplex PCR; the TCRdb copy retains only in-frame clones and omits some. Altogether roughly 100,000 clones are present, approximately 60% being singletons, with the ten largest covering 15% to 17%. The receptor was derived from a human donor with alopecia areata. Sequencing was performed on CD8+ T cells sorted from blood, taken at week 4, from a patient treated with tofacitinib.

CDR3 protein: CASSQEWSGLKTEAFF. The CDR3 bases are TGCGCCAGCAGCCAAGAATGGTCTGGTCTGAAGACTGAAGCTTTCTTT. This chain connects TRBV4-1 to TRBJ1-1; D call uncertain. The CDR3 covers 16 residues. The germline V gene encodes CDR1 MGHRA and CDR2 YSYEKL.